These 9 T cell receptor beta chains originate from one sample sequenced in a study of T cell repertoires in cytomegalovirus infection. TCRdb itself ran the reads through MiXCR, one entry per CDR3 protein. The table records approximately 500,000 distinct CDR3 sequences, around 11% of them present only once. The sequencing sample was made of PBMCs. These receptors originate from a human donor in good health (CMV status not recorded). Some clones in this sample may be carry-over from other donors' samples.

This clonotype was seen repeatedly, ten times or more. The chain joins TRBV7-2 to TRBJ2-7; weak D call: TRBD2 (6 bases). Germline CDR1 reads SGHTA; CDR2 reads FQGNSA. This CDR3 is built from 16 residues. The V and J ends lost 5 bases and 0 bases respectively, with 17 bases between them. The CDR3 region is CASSAGSSVRSYEQYF. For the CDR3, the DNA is TGTGCCAGCAGCGCCGGGTCTAGCGTCCGCTCCTACGAGCAGTACTTC.

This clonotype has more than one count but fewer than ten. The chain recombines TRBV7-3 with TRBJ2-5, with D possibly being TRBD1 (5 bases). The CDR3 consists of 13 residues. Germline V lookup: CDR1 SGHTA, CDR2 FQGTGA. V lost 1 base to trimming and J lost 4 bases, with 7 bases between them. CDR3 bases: TGTGCCAGCAGCTTAAAGGGGCTAGAGACCCAGTACTTC. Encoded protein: CASSLKGLETQYF.

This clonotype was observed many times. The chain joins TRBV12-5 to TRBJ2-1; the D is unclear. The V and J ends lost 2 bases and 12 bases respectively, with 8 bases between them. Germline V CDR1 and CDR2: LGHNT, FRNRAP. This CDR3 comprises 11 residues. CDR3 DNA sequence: TGTGCTAGTGGTTTGACGAACTCGCAGTTCTTC. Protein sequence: CASGLTNSQFF.

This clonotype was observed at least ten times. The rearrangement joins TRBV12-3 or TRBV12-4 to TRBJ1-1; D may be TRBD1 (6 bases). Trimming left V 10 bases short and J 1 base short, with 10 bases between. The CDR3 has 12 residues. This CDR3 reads CATQQGNTEAFF. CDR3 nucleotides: TGTGCCACCCAACAGGGGAACACTGAAGCTTTCTTT.

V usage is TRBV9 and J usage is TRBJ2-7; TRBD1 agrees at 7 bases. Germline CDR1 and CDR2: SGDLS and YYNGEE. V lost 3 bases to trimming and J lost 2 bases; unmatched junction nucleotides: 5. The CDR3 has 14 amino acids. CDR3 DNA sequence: TGTGCCAGCAGCGGGGGGACAGCTCCCTACGAGCAGTACTTC. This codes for CASSGGTAPYEQYF.

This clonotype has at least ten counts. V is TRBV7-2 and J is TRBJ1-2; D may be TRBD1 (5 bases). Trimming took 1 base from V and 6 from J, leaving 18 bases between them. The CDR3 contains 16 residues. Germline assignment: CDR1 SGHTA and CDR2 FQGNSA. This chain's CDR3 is CASSLDLGRIRDGYTF. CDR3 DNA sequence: TGTGCCAGCAGCTTAGACCTCGGACGTATCAGGGATGGCTACACCTTC.

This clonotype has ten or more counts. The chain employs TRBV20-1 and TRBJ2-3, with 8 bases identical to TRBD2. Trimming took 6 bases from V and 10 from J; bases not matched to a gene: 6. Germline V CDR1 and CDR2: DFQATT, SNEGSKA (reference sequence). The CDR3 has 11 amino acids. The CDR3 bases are TGCAGTGCCGACGGACTAGCTCCGCAGTATTTT. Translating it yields CSADGLAPQYF.

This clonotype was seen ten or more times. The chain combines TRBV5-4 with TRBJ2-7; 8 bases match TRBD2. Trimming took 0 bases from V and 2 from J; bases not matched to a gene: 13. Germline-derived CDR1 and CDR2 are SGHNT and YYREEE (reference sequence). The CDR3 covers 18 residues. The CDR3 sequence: CASSLEDSEAGAPYEQYF. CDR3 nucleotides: TGTGCCAGCAGCTTGGAGGACTCCGAAGCGGGAGCCCCCTACGAGCAGTACTTC. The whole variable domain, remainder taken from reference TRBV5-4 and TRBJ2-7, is ETGVTQSPTHLIKTRGQQVTLRCSSQSGHNTVSWYQQALGQGPQFIFQYYREEENGRGNFPPRFSGLQFPNYSSELNVNALELDDSALYLCASSLEDSEAGAPYEQYFGPGTRLTVT.

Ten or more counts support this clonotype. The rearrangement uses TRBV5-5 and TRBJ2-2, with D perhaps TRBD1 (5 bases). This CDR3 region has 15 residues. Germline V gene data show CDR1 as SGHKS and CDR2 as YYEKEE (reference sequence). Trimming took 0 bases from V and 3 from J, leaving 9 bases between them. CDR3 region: CASSLVRDHTGELFF. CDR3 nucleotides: TGTGCCAGCAGCTTGGTCAGGGATCACACCGGGGAGCTGTTTTTT.